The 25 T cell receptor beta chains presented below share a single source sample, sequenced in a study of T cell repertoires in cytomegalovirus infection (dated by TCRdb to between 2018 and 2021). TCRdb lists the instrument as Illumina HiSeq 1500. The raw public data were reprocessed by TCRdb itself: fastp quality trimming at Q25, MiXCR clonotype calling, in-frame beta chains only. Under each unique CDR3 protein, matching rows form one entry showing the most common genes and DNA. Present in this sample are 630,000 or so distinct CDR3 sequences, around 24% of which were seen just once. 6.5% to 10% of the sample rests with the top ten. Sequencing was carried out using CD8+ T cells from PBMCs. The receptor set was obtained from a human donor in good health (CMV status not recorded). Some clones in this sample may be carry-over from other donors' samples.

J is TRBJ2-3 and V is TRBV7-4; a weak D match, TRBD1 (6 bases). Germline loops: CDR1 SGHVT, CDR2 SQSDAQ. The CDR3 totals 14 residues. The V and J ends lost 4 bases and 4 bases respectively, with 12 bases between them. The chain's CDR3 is CASSSGQYADTQYF. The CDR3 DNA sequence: TGTGCCAGCAGCTCCGGACAGTACGCAGATACGCAGTATTTT.

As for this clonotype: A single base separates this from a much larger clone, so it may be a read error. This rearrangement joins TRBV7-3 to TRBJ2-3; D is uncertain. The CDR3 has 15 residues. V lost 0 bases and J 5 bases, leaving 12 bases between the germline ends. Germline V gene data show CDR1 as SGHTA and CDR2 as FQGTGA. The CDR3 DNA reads TGTGCCAGCAGCTTAACGGGCAGAGACCGAGATACGCAGTATTTT. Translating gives CASSLTGRDRDTQYF. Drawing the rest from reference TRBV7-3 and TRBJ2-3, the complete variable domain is GAGVSQTPSNKVTEKGKYVELRCDPISGHTALYWYRQSLGQGPEFLIYFQGTGAADDSGLPNDRFFAVRPEGSVSTLKIQRTERGDSAVYLCASSLTGRDRDTQYFGPGTRLTVL.

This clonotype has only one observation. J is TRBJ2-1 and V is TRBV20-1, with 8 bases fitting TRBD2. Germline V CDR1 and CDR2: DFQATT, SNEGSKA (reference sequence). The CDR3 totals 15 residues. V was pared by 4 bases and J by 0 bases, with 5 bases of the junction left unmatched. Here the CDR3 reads CSAKTSDHSYNEQFF. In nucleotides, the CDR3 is TGCAGTGCTAAGACTAGCGATCACTCCTACAATGAGCAGTTCTTC.

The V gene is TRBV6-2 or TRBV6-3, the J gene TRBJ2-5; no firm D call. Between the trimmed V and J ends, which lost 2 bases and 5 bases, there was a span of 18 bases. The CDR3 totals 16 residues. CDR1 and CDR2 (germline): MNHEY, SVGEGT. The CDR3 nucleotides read TGTGCCAGCAGTTACGGAGAGACGGGCGGCCCGGAGACCCAGTACTTC. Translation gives CASSYGETGGPETQYF.

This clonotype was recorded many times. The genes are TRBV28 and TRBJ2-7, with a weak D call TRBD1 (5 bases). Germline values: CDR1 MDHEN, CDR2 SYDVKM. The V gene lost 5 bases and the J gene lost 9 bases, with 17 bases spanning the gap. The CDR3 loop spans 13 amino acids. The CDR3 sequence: CASSRQQVPGQYV. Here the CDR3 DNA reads TGTGCCAGCAGTAGGCAACAGGTCCCAGGGCAGTACGTC.

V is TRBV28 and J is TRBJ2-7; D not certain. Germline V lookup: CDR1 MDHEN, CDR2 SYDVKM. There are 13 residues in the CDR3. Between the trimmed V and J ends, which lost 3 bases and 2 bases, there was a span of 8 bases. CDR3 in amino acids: CASSLVRTYEQYF. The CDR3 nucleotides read TGTGCCAGCAGTTTGGTCAGAACCTACGAGCAGTACTTC.

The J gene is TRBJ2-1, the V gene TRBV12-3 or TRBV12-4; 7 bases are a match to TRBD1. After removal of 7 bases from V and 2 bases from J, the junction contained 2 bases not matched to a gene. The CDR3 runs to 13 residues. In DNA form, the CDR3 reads TGTGCCAGCAACAGGGGTACCTACAATGAGCAGTTCTTC. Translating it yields CASNRGTYNEQFF.

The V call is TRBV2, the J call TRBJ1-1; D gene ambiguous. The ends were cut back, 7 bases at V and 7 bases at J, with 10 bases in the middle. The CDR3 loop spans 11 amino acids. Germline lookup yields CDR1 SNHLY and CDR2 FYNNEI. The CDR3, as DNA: TGTGCCAGCATATTAGAGGGTGAAGCTTTCTTT. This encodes CASILEGEAFF.

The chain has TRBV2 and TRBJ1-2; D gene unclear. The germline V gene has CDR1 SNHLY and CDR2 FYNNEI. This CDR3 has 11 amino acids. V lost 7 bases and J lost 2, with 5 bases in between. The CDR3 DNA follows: TGTGCCAGCAAAAAAAACTATGGCTACACCTTC. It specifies CASKKNYGYTF.

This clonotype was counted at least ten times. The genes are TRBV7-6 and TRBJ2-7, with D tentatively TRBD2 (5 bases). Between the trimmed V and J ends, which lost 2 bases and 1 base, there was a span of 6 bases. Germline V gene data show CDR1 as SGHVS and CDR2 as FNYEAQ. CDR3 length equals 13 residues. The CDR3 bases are TGTGCCAGCAGCTTATGGGAGTCCTACGAGCAGTACTTC. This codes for CASSLWESYEQYF. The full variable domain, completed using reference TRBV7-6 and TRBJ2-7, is GAGVSQSPRYKVTKRGQDVALRCDPISGHVSLYWYRQALGQGPEFLTYFNYEAQQDKSGLPNDRFSAERPEGSISTLTIQRTEQRDSAMYRCASSLWESYEQYFGPGTRLTVT.

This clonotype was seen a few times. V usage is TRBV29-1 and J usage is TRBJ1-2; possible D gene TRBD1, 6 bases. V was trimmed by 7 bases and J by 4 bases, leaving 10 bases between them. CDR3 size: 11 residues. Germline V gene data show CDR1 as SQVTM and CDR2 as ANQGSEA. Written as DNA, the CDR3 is TGCAGCGACAGGGATAGCTATGGCTACACCTTC. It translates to CSDRDSYGYTF. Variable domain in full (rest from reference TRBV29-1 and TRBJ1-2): SAVISQKPSRDICQRGTSLTIQCQVDSQVTMMFWYRQQPGQSLTLIATANQGSEATYESGFVIDKFPISRPNLTFSTLTVSNMSPEDSSIYLCSDRDSYGYTFGSGTRLTVV.

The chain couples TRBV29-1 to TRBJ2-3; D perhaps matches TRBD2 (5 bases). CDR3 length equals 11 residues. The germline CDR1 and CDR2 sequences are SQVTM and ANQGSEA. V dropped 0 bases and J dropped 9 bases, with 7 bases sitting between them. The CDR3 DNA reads TGCAGCGTTGAAGAGGGAGTCACGCAGTATTTT. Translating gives CSVEEGVTQYF.

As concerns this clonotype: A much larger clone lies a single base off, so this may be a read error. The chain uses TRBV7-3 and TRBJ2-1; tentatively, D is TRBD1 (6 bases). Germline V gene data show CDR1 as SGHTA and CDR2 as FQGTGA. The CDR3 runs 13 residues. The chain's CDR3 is CVTTGSSGYEQFF. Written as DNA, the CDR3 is TGTGTCACTACAGGGTCCTCCGGCTATGAGCAGTTCTTC.

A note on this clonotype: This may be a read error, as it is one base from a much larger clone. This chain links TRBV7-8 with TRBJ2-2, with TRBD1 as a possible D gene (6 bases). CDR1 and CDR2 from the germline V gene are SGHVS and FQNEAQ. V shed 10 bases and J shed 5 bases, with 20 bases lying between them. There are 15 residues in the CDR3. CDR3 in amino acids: CANIPQGWLTGELFF. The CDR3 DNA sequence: TGTGCCAACATACCACAGGGATGGTTGACCGGGGAGCTGTTTTTT.

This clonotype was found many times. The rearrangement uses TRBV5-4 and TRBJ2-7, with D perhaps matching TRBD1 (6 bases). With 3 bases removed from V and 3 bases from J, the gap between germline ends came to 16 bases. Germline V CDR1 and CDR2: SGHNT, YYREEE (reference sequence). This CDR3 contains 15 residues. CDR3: CASSSRDNNYYEQYF. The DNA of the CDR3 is TGTGCCAGCAGCTCCCGGGACAACAATTACTACGAGCAGTACTTC.

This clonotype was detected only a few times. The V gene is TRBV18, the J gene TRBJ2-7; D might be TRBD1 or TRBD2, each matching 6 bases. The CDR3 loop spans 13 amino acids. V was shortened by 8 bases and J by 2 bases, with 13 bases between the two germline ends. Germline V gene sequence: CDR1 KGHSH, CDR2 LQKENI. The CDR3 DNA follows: TGTGCCAGCCCCCCTAGGGGGGCCTACGAGCAGTACGTC. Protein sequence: CASPPRGAYEQYV.

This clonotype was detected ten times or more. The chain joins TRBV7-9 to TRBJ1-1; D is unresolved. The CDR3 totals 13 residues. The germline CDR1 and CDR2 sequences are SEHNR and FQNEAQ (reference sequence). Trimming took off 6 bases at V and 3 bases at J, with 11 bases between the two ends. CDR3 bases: TGTGCCAGCAGTTCCCCGGGGTACACTGAAGCTTTCTTT. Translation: CASSSPGYTEAFF.

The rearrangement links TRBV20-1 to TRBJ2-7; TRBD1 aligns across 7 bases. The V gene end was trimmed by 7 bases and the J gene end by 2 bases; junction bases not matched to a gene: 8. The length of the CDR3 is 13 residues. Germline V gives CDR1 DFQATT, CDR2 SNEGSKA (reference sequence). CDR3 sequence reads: CSVTNRGTYEQYV. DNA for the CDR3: TGCAGTGTTACAAACAGGGGTACCTACGAGCAGTACGTC.

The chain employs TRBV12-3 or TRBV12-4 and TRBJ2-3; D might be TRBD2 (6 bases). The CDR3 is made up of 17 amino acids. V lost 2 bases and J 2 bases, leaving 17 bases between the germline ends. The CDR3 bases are TGTGCCAGCAGTTTACCCCGCGTAGCGGACGACACAGATACGCAGTATTTT. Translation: CASSLPRVADDTDTQYF.

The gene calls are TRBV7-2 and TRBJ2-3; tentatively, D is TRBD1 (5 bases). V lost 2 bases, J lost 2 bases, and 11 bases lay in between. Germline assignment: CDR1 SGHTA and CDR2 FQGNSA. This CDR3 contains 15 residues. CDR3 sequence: CASSLRGDSTDTQYF. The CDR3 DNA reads TGTGCCAGCAGCTTAAGGGGCGATTCCACAGATACGCAGTATTTT.

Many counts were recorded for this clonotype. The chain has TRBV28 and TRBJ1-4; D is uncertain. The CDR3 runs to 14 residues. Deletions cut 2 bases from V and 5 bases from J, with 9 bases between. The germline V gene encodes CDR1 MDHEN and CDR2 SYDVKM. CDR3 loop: CASSLRQRNEKLFF. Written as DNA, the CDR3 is TGTGCCAGCAGTTTAAGGCAGAGGAATGAAAAACTGTTTTTT. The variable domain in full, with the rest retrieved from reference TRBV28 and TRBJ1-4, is DVKVTQSSRYLVKRTGEKVFLECVQDMDHENMFWYRQDPGLGLRLIYFSYDVKMKEKGDIPEGYSVSREKKERFSLILESASTNQTSMYLCASSLRQRNEKLFFGSGTQLSVL.

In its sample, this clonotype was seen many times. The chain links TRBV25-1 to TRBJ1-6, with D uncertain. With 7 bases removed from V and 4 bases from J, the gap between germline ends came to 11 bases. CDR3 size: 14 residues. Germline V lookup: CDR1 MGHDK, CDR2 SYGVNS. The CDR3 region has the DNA TGTGCCAGCACGATCCGGGGATATAATTCACCCCTCCACTTT. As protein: CASTIRGYNSPLHF. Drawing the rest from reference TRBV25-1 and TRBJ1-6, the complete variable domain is EADIYQTPRYLVIGTGKKITLECSQTMGHDKMYWYQQDPGMELHLIHYSYGVNSTEKGDLSSESTVSRIRTEHFPLTLESARPSHTSQYLCASTIRGYNSPLHFGNGTRLTVT.

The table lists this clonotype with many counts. CDR3 in DNA: TGTGCCAGCAGCTTAGACGGGATAACCAAGGAGGACGTC. Protein product: CASSLDGITKEDV. V is TRBV7-9 and J is TRBJ2-7, with D possibly TRBD2 on 5 matching bases. This CDR3 region has 13 residues. Germline V lookup: CDR1 SEHNR, CDR2 FQNEAQ (reference sequence).

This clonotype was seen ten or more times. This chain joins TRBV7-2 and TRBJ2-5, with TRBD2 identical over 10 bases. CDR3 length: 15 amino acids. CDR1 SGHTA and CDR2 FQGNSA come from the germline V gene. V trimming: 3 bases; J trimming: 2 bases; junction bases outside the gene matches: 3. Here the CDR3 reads CASSFGLAAQETQYF. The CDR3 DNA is TGTGCCAGCAGCTTCGGACTAGCGGCTCAAGAGACCCAGTACTTC.

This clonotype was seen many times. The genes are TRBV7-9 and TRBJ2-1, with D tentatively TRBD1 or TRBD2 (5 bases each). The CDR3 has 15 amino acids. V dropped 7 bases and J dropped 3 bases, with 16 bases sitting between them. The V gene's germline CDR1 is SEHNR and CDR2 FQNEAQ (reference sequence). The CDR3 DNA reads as TGTGCCAGCAACCGAGGGCAGGGTAACTACAATGAGCAGTTCTTC. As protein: CASNRGQGNYNEQFF.